Ten or more counts support the clone carrying this T cell receptor (beta chain). Its antigen is not known. Losses at the gene ends were 6 bases for V and 1 base for J; bases not matched to a gene: 4. The CDR3 spans 13 residues. From germline, CDR1 is DFQATT and CDR2 SNEGSKA (reference sequence). The source of the sample is a study of T cells in Graves' hyperthyroidism and ophthalmopathy. General observations from the study: It was a median 6.5 months before onset that the model predicted ophthalmopathy.

Amplification targeted TCR beta CDR3 regions from RNA transcripts. During a first-round RT-PCR of the TCR CDR3, the HTBI primer set was used. TCRdb ran MiXCR on the multiplex PCR reads and lists one entry per CDR3 protein. This table holds over 650,000 distinct CDR3 sequences, 16% found once. The genes are TRBV20-1 and TRBJ2-7; 9 nucleotides agree with TRBD2. The sample comprised blood. The source is a man between 18 and 35 years old with Graves' hyperthyroidism. The CDR3 DNA reads as TGCAGTGCCCGGACTAGCGAATCCTACGAGCAGTACTTC. This sequence encodes CSARTSESYEQYF.